This TCR beta chain was identified in a study of T cell changes during pregnancy in multiple sclerosis. The assay was immunoSEQ multiplex PCR, and TCRdb's table has in-frame clones only and misses some. The table lists some 60,000 clones, approximately 91% of them singletons. With 6 bases removed from V and 0 bases from J, the gap between germline ends came to 14 bases. Germline-derived CDR1 and CDR2 are KGHSH and LQKENI. This CDR3 is built from 15 residues. J is TRBJ1-1 and V is TRBV18; TRBD1 is a possible D gene (6 bases). This material consisted of CD4+ T cells from peripheral blood mononuclear cells, taken in the first trimester of pregnancy. The receptor was isolated from a female donor with multiple sclerosis, enrolled in a pregnancy study. CDR3 amino acids: CASSRSGHLNTEAFF. The CDR3 region has the DNA TGTGCCAGCTCGCGCTCGGGACACCTGAACACTGAAGCTTTCTTT.